This note documents a single T cell receptor (beta chain) sequence. Followed longitudinally, the Seattle patients had been enrolled during active infection. This sample stems from a study of blood T cell repertoires in COVID-19. Background on the study: Researchers got acute and convalescent COVID-19 samples from the United States, Italy and Spain.

The germline V gene encodes CDR1 SGDLS and CDR2 YYNGEE. V gave up 4 bases and J gave up 8 bases, with 10 bases separating them. The CDR3 runs to 12 residues. The assay was immunoSEQ multiplex PCR, and TCRdb's table has in-frame clones only and misses some. The repertoire consists of tens of thousands of clones, with around 80% occurring once and the leading ten covering 11% to 15%. The chain is built from TRBV9 and TRBJ1-3, with D hard to call. Sequenced: peripheral blood. The TCR comes from a man between 60 and 70 years old with COVID-19, enrolled during active disease. The CDR3 DNA sequence: TGTGCCAGCAGCTCCACTGCGTACACCATATATTTT. As protein: CASSSTAYTIYF.